This TCR beta chain was observed in a study of early T cells in non-severe SARS-CoV-2 infection. Study overall: Unpaired chains resulted from sequencing bulk RNA of unsorted whole blood.

Unique molecular identifier tags were affixed to discrete cDNA molecules. TCRdb recomputed calls from the 5' RACE reads with MiXCR, one row per CDR3 protein. In the table there are about 55,000 distinct CDR3 sequences, 5.5% to 8.5% of which are singletons. This clonotype was detected many times. No antigen is known for it. Study findings and constraints: Matches to VDJdb favored anti-spike CD8 responses and missed private and CD4 specificities.

Trimming at V came to 4 bases and at J to 5 bases, leaving 4 bases not matched to a gene. This CDR3 spans 14 amino acids. Germline CDR1 is MGHRA and CDR2 is YSYEKL. The V and J genes are TRBV4-1 and TRBJ2-7, with 11 bases identical to TRBD2. Sequencing was performed on whole blood, taken at baseline. The receptor was isolated from an adult who was a healthcare worker with PCR-confirmed SARS-CoV-2 infection or an uninfected control (not recorded which). The CDR3 nucleotides read TGCGCCAGCAGCCTAACTAGCGGGGGTAACGAGCAGTACTTC. It encodes CASSLTSGGNEQYF.